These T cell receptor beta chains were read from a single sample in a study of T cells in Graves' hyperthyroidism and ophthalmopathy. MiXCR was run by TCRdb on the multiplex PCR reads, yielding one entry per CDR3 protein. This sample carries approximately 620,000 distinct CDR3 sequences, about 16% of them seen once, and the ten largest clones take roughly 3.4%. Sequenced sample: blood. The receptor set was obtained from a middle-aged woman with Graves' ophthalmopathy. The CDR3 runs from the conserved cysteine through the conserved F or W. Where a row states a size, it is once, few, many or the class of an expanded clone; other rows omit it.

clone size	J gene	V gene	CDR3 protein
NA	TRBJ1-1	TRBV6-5	CASSYSPQGMNTEAFF
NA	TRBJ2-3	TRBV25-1	CASSIKGQRTTQYF
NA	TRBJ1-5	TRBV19	CASSDGRNQPQHF
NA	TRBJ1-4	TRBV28	CAANRDTANEKLFF
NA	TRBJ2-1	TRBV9	CASSGRTASFSTEKQFF
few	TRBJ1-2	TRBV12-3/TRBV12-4	CASSPTLTGYTF
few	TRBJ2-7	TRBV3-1	CASSRTNYEQYF
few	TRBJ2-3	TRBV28	CASSFPLGWGQSTDTQYF
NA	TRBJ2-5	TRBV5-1	CASSPMGGLATYETQYF
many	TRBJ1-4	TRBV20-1	CSAGTGGTGVEKLFF
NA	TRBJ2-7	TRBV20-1	CSARDRDRVDSYEQYF
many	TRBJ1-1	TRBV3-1	CASSQVPSGALEAFF
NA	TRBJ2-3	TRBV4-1	CASSQDPLSGASTDTQYF
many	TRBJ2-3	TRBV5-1	CASSPTSSSGGSTDTQYF
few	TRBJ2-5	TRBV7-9	CASRTSGTETQYF
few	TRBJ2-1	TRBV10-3	CAISASGSYNEQFF
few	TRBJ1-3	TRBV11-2	CASSQAFGRPSGNTIYF
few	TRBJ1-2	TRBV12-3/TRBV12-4	CASSLGGAGGDGYTF
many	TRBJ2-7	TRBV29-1	CSVGDGYEQYF
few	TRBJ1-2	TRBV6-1	CASRYRDRGGYTF
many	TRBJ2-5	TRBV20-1	CSASKQRGLETQYF
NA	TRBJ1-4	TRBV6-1	CASNRERAITNEKLFF
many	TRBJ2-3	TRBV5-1	CASSEQGKGTDTQYF
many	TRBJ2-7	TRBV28	CASSSPGVAGGEQYF
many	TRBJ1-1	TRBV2	CASRRDSNMRAFF
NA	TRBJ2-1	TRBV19	CASSRGGGRDEQFF
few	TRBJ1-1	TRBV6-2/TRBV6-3	CASSYSLGGVVRLNTEAFF
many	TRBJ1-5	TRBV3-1	CASSQGPREGQPQHF
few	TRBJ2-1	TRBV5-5	CASSFVYRGPSGEQFF
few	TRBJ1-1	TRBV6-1	CASSHDRSRNTEAFF
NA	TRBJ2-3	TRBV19	CASSSGRAWEADTQYF
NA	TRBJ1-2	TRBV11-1	CASSLDLLRQGHGYTF
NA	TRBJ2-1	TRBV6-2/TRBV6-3	CASRAGTGDLDEQFF
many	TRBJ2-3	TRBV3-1	CASSLRGAGGRYTQYF
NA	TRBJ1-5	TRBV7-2	CASSKGPGLAGGPGNQPQHF
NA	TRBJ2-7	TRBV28	CAANSGAYEQYF
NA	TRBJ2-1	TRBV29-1	CSAPRHGLYNEQFF
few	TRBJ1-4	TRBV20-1	CSVGQGGEKLFF
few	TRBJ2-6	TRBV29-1	CSVAGSGANVLTF